One and the same sample provided the 18 T cell receptor beta chains below, sequenced in a study of blood T cell repertoires in COVID-19. Only in-frame clones appear in the TCRdb table, and some are missing; sequencing was by immunoSEQ multiplex PCR. Here the sample spans about 120,000 clones, approximately 81% being singletons. The sequenced sample consisted of peripheral blood. These receptors came from a man aged 40-49 years with acute or convalescent COVID-19.

The chain employs TRBV5-1 and TRBJ2-5; 8 bases line up with TRBD2. This CDR3 is 15 amino acids long. V lost 4 bases to trimming and J lost 5 bases; unmatched junction nucleotides: 10. Germline-derived CDR1 and CDR2 are SGHRS and YFSETQ. CDR3 loop: CASSPGRGAQETQYF. In nucleotides, the CDR3 is TGCGCCAGCAGCCCCGGGCGGGGGGCGCAGGAGACCCAGTACTTC.

The rearrangement joins TRBV19 to TRBJ2-7; 13 bases are shared with TRBD2. The V segment lost 5 bases and the J segment 5 bases; nucleotides outside the gene matches: 9. The germline V gene encodes CDR1 LNHDA and CDR2 SQIVND (reference sequence). There are 16 residues in the CDR3. This CDR3 is CASSPHTSGRVDEQYF. CDR3 nucleotides: TGTGCCAGTAGTCCGCACACTAGCGGGAGGGTTGACGAGCAGTACTTC.

V is TRBV28 and J is TRBJ2-7, with D perhaps TRBD2 (6 bases). Germline values: CDR1 MDHEN, CDR2 SYDVKM. V lost 7 bases and J 3 bases, leaving 22 bases between the germline ends. This CDR3 spans 16 amino acids. The CDR3 loop reads CASTNQEGVLFYEQYF. The CDR3 nucleotides read TGTGCCAGCACCAACCAGGAGGGTGTGCTCTTCTACGAGCAGTACTTC.

This clone was recorded once. V usage is TRBV18 and J usage is TRBJ1-3; 7 bases fit TRBD1. The length of the CDR3 is 17 residues. V was clipped by 9 bases and J by 0 bases; unmatched bases: 14. Germline V CDR1 and CDR2: KGHSH, LQKENI. CDR3 sequence: CASSKGQSSFSGNTIYF. In DNA, the CDR3 is TGTGCCAGTTCTAAGGGACAGTCGAGTTTCTCTGGAAACACCATATATTTT.

This rearrangement joins TRBV6-5 to TRBJ2-5; no clear D. This CDR3 has 15 amino acids. Trimming removed 2 bases from V and 7 bases from J, with 17 bases in between. Germline values: CDR1 MNHEY, CDR2 SVGAGI. The CDR3 region has the DNA TGTGCCAGCAGTTACGAGTCAGAGCTCGGCGGGACCCAGTACTTC. This gives the protein CASSYESELGGTQYF.

DNA of the CDR3: TGCGCCAGCAGCCAAGTTACGGGAGGGCCGAATGAGCAGTTCTTC. This encodes CASSQVTGGPNEQFF. The genes are TRBV4-1 and TRBJ2-1; 8 bases agree with TRBD2. The CDR3 runs 15 residues. The V segment lost 1 base and the J segment 7 bases; nucleotides outside the gene matches: 6. Germline CDR1 MGHRA, CDR2 YSYEKL.

The J gene is TRBJ2-1, the V gene TRBV7-8; 15 positions match TRBD2. Germline V lookup: CDR1 SGHVS, CDR2 FQNEAQ. The CDR3 runs to 19 residues. Trimming removed 0 bases from V and 1 base from J; junction bases left unmatched: 4. The CDR3 nucleotides are TGTGCCAGCAGCTTAGCGCTTGGACTAGCGGGAGGGTCCTACAATGAGCAGTTCTTC. It codes for CASSLALGLAGGSYNEQFF.

V gene TRBV6-2 or TRBV6-3 combines with J gene TRBJ2-5; 9 bases map to TRBD2. The V segment lost 6 bases and the J segment 2 bases; nucleotides outside the gene matches: 10. Germline CDR1 is MNHEY and CDR2 is SVGEGT. CDR3 length: 16 amino acids. DNA for the CDR3: TGTGCCAGCAGCATAAACAGCGGGGGGTGGCAAGAGACCCAGTACTTC. The encoded protein is CASSINSGGWQETQYF.

The rearrangement uses TRBV5-8 and TRBJ1-6; 7 nucleotides align to TRBD1. The CDR3 is made up of 15 amino acids. V trimming: 6 bases; J trimming: 6 bases; junction bases outside the gene matches: 9. CDR1 is SGHTS and CDR2 is YDEGEE in the germline V gene. The CDR3 sequence is CASIQEGAGNSPLHF. CDR3 nucleotides: TGTGCCAGCATCCAGGAGGGGGCTGGTAATTCACCCCTCCACTTT.

This rearrangement joins TRBV10-3 to TRBJ2-4, with a tentative D call TRBD1 (5 bases). The germline V gene encodes CDR1 ENHRY and CDR2 SYGVKD. The CDR3 loop spans 14 amino acids. The V end was cut by 4 bases, the J end by 1 base, with 8 bases between. The CDR3 DNA sequence: TGTGCCATCAGTGGTGCAGGGGCCAAAAACATTCAGTACTTC. It specifies CAISGAGAKNIQYF.

V is TRBV5-1 and J is TRBJ1-2; D is ambiguous. Germline assignment: CDR1 SGHRS and CDR2 YFSETQ. The CDR3 length is 15 residues. V was cut by 0 bases and J by 7 bases, with 16 bases left in between. The CDR3 nucleotides are TGCGCCAGCAGCTTGGGACCGGATAACGGCGGTGGCTACACCTTC. Residues: CASSLGPDNGGGYTF.

This clone was observed a single time. This chain connects TRBV9 to TRBJ2-3; 7 nucleotides match TRBD2. With 7 bases clipped from V and 2 bases from J, the junction kept 7 bases outside the gene matches. Germline-derived CDR1 and CDR2 are SGDLS and YYNGEE. The CDR3 loop spans 14 amino acids. For the CDR3, the DNA is TGTGCCAGCGCCTCTAGACTAGCCACAGATACGCAGTATTTT. Translated: CASASRLATDTQYF. Looking up the rest from reference TRBV9 and TRBJ2-3 gives the full variable domain: DSGVTQTPKHLITATGQRVTLRCSPRSGDLSVYWYQQSLDQGLQFLIQYYNGEERAKGNILERFSAQQFPDLHSELNLSSLELGDSALYFCASASRLATDTQYFGPGTRLTVL.

V and J are TRBV5-6 and TRBJ2-7; 14 positions match TRBD2. CDR1 is SGHDT and CDR2 is YYEEEE in the germline V gene. The CDR3 length is 15 residues. The trim removed 4 bases at V and 3 bases at J, leaving 3 bases unmatched. In DNA, the CDR3 is TGTGCCAGCAGCGCTGGGACTAGCGGGGGCTACGAGCAGTACTTC. Its protein product is CASSAGTSGGYEQYF.

The chain combines TRBV19 with TRBJ1-2; D gene uncertain. This CDR3 region has 16 residues. Germline V gene lookup returns CDR1 LNHDA and CDR2 SQIVND (reference sequence). Between the trimmed V and J ends, which lost 0 bases and 2 bases, there was a span of 13 bases. The CDR3 region is CASSIDGREGNYGYTF. The CDR3 DNA reads as TGTGCCAGTAGTATAGATGGCCGGGAAGGGAACTATGGCTACACCTTC.

Only one count was recorded for this clone. The chain uses TRBV6-2 or TRBV6-3 and TRBJ2-5; 10 bases match TRBD1. There are 15 residues in the CDR3. Trimming took 4 bases from V and 3 from J; bases not matched to a gene: 5. Germline lookup yields CDR1 MNHEY and CDR2 SVGEGT. This CDR3 is CASSSAGTGEETQYF. Written as DNA, the CDR3 is TGTGCCAGCAGTTCCGCCGGGACAGGGGAAGAGACCCAGTACTTC.

This sequence joins TRBV6-4 and TRBJ2-2, with 9 nucleotides matching TRBD1. The CDR3 has 14 amino acids. The junction had 4 bases not matched to a gene; V was cut back by 3 bases and J by 8 bases. The germline V gene encodes CDR1 MRHNA and CDR2 SNTAGT. The CDR3 here is CASSEQGAGGELFF. In DNA form, the CDR3 reads TGTGCCAGCAGTGAACAGGGGGCCGGTGGGGAGCTGTTTTTT.

The rearrangement joins TRBV25-1 to TRBJ1-4; 8 bases fit TRBD1. The CDR3 spans 15 residues. V trimming: 1 base; J trimming: 8 bases; junction bases outside the gene matches: 6. Germline V CDR1 and CDR2: MGHDK, SYGVNS. This chain's CDR3 is CASSELGTGGEKLFF. For the CDR3, the DNA is TGTGCCAGCAGTGAATTAGGGACAGGCGGGGAAAAACTGTTTTTT.

This chain joins TRBV5-4 and TRBJ2-5, with D tentatively TRBD2 (6 bases). Germline V gene data show CDR1 as SGHNT and CDR2 as YYREEE (reference sequence). There are 13 residues in the CDR3. The germline V and J ends were trimmed by 7 bases and 5 bases, with 15 bases remaining between them. CDR3 amino acids: CASSADAGETQYF. CDR3 DNA: TGTGCCAGCTCTGCCGACGCGGGGGAGACCCAGTACTTC.